The 4 T cell receptor beta chains listed next were all sequenced from one sample in a study of cytotoxic CD8 clonotypes in ibrutinib-treated CLL. Clones were read by immunoSEQ multiplex PCR, and TCRdb kept only the in-frame ones, dropping some. The sample includes approximately 100,000 clones, 58% of them seen just once. The source was PBMCs, collected after 24 months of ibrutinib treatment. These TCRs come from a human donor with chronic lymphocytic leukemia.

The chain employs TRBV19 and TRBJ1-2; 7 bases fit TRBD1. Germline V gives CDR1 LNHDA, CDR2 SQIVND (reference sequence). V was pared by 11 bases and J by 8 bases, with 8 bases of the junction left unmatched. This CDR3 spans 11 amino acids. The CDR3 region has the DNA TGTGCCGGGAAGACAGGGACGGGCTACACCTTC. Translating gives CAGKTGTGYTF. Together with reference TRBV19 and TRBJ1-2, the CDR3 gives the full variable domain: DGGITQSPKYLFRKEGQNVTLSCEQNLNHDAMYWYRQDPGQGLRLIYYSQIVNDFQKGDIAEGYSVSREKKESFPLTVTSAQKNPTAFYLCAGKTGTGYTFGSGTRLTVV.

This clone turned up a few times. The chain has TRBV2 and TRBJ1-5; D is uncertain. CDR3 length: 14 amino acids. V lost 0 bases, J lost 4 bases, and 7 bases lay in between. Germline loops: CDR1 SNHLY, CDR2 FYNNEI. The CDR3 here is CASSEARENQPQHF. In DNA form, the CDR3 reads TGTGCCAGCAGTGAAGCGCGGGAGAATCAGCCCCAGCATTTT.

This chain connects TRBV5-1 to TRBJ1-1; TRBD1 aligns across 9 bases. The ends lost 0 bases at V and 10 bases at J; junction bases unmatched: 7. The CDR3 has 14 amino acids. From germline, CDR1 is SGHRS and CDR2 YFSETQ. CDR3 sequence (DNA): TGCGCCAGCAGCTTGGAGGGACAGGGAAACCTAGCTTTCTTT. It codes for CASSLEGQGNLAFF. The full variable domain, completed using reference TRBV5-1 and TRBJ1-1, is KAGVTQTPRYLIKTRGQQVTLSCSPISGHRSVSWYQQTPGQGLQFLFEYFSETQRNKGNFPGRFSGRQFSNSRSEMNVSTLELGDSALYLCASSLEGQGNLAFFGQGTRLTVV.

This clone was seen a handful of times. The chain recombines TRBV6-5 with TRBJ2-7; tentatively, D is TRBD1 (5 bases). The ends were cut back, 7 bases at V and 2 bases at J, with 12 bases in the middle. Germline CDR1 is MNHEY and CDR2 is SVGAGI. The CDR3 sequence is 13 residues long. Here the CDR3 reads CASMTDAPYEQYF. DNA for the CDR3: TGTGCCAGCATGACAGATGCCCCCTACGAGCAGTACTTC.